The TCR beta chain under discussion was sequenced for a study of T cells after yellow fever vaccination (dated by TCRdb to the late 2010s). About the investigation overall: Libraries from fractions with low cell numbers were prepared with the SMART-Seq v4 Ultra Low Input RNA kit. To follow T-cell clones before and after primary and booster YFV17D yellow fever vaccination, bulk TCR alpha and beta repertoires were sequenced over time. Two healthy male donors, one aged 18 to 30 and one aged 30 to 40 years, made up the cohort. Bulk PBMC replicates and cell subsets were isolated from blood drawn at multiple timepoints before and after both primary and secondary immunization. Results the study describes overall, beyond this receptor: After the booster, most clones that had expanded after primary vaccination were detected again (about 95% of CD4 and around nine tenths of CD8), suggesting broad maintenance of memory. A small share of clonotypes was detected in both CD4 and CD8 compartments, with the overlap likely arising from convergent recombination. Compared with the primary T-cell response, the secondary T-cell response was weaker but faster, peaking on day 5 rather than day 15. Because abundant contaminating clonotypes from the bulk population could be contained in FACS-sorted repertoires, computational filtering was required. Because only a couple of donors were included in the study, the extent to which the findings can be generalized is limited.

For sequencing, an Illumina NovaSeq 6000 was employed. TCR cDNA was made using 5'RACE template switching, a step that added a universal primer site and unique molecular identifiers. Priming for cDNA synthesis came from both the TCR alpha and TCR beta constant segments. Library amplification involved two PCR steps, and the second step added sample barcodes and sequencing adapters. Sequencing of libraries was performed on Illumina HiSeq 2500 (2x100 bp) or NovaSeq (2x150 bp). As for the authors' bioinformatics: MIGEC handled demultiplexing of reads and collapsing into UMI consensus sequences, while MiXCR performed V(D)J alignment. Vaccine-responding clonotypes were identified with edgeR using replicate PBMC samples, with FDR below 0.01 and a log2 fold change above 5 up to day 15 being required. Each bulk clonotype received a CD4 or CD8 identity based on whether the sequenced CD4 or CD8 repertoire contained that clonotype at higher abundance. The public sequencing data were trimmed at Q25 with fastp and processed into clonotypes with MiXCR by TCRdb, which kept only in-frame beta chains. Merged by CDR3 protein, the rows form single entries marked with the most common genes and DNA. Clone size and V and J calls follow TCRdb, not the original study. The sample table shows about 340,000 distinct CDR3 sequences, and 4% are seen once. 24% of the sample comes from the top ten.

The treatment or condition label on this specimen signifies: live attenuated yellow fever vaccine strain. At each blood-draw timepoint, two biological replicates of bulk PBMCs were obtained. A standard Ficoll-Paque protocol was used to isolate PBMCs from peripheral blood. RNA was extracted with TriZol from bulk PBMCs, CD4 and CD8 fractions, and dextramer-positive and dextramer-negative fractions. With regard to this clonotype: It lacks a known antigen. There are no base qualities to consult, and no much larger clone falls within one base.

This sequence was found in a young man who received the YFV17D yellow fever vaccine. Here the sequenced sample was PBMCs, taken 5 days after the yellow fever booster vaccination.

The DNA sequence follows: TGTGCCAGCAGTGATCCTTGGAGCGGGGGGGCGAATGAGCAGTTCTTC. Its protein reads: CASSDPWSGGANEQFF. Here the chain combines TRBV6-5 and TRBJ2-1; 10 middle bases align to TRBD2. The CDR3 covers 16 residues, taking in both the cysteine and the phenylalanine. The retained sequence is limited to the CDR3, 48 bases, with the frame set at the first base. Taken from the germline V gene, the CDR1 and CDR2 loops are MNHEY and SVGAGI. Relative to germline, V is missing 5 bases and J is missing 7 bases, with 11 bases of the junction outside any gene match.